Below are 13 T cell receptor beta chains sequenced from a single sample in a study of blood T cell repertoires in COVID-19. Produced via immunoSEQ multiplex PCR; TCRdb's table is partial and in-frame only. This table holds over 150,000 clones, approximately 85% found once. Sequencing was done on a sample of PBMCs or T cells enriched from blood (not recorded which). Receptors originate from a woman aged 18-35 years who had recovered from COVID-19.

The chain joins TRBV19 to TRBJ1-1, with D possibly matching TRBD1 (6 bases). Trimming took off 7 bases at V and 6 bases at J, with 15 bases between the two ends. Germline CDR1 reads LNHDA; CDR2 reads SQIVND (reference sequence). The length of the CDR3 is 13 residues. The CDR3, as DNA: TGTGCCAGTAATTTGGGGGGGCAGGCTGAAGCTTTCTTT. It encodes CASNLGGQAEAFF. The whole variable domain, remainder taken from reference TRBV19 and TRBJ1-1, is DGGITQSPKYLFRKEGQNVTLSCEQNLNHDAMYWYRQDPGQGLRLIYYSQIVNDFQKGDIAEGYSVSREKKESFPLTVTSAQKNPTAFYLCASNLGGQAEAFFGQGTRLTVV.

The chain joins TRBV6-5 to TRBJ1-1; TRBD1 is a possible D gene (6 bases). The CDR3 loop spans 13 amino acids. Germline lookup yields CDR1 MNHEY and CDR2 SVGAGI. V shed 7 bases and J shed 1 base, with 10 bases lying between them. The CDR3 DNA sequence: TGTGCCAGCAAAAAGACAGGGAACACTGAAGCTTTCTTT. This gives the protein CASKKTGNTEAFF.

The chain uses TRBV5-3 and TRBJ1-5; the D is unclear. TRBV5-3 has ORF status, its function being uncertain. The CDR3 loop spans 21 amino acids. V was clipped by 0 bases and J by 4 bases, with 29 bases between them. CDR3 nucleotide sequence: TGTGCCAGAAGCTTGGGTTGTGTCCAGTGCAGAAAAATTCCCTTGAATCAGCCCCAGCATTTT. Translating gives CARSLGCVQCRKIPLNQPQHF.

CDR3 protein: CASSDGENNEQFF. Written as DNA, the CDR3 is TGTGCCAGCAGTGACGGGGAGAACAATGAGCAGTTCTTC. The rearrangement links TRBV6-4 to TRBJ2-1; tentatively, D is TRBD2 (5 bases). Germline V CDR1 and CDR2: MRHNA, SNTAGT. The CDR3 is made up of 13 amino acids. V shed 2 bases and J shed 5 bases, with 7 bases lying between them.

V and J are TRBV27 and TRBJ2-2; 8 positions match TRBD1. V lost 5 bases and J lost 0; bases outside the gene matches: 14. The CDR3 has 19 residues. Per germline, CDR1 MNHEY and CDR2 SMNVEV (reference sequence). CDR3 in DNA: TGTGCCAGCAGTCGACAGGGGAGGCCCGACTACGCGAACACCGGGGAGCTGTTTTTT. Translation gives CASSRQGRPDYANTGELFF.

The chain uses TRBV2 and TRBJ1-2; the D gene is possibly TRBD1 (5 bases). Per the germline V gene, CDR1 is SNHLY and CDR2 is FYNNEI. CDR3 length: 13 residues. Trimming left V 6 bases short and J 1 base short, with 9 bases between. The CDR3: CASSPRVNYGYTF. CDR3 in DNA: TGTGCCAGCAGCCCCAGGGTTAACTATGGCTACACCTTC. Complete variable domain (other parts from reference TRBV2 and TRBJ1-2): EPEVTQTPSHQVTQMGQEVILRCVPISNHLYFYWYRQILGQKVEFLVSFYNNEISEKSEIFDDQFSVERPDGSNFTLKIRSTKLEDSAMYFCASSPRVNYGYTFGSGTRLTVV.

V and J are TRBV5-4 and TRBJ2-7; D gene uncertain. The CDR3 contains 13 residues. Trimming removed 4 bases from V and 2 bases from J, with 10 bases in between. Germline-derived CDR1 and CDR2 are SGHNT and YYREEE (reference sequence). As DNA, the CDR3 is TGTGCCAGCAGCGCCACAGAGACCTACGAGCAGTACTTC. Its protein is CASSATETYEQYF.

The V and J genes are TRBV4-1 and TRBJ2-7, with TRBD2 matching over 10 bases. Trimming at V came to 5 bases and at J to 6 bases, leaving 10 bases not matched to a gene. Germline CDR1 and CDR2: MGHRA and YSYEKL. The CDR3 spans 15 residues. In DNA, the CDR3 is TGCGCCAGCAGCTCCCGGACTAGCGGCGAGAGCGAGCAGTACTTC. It is translated as CASSSRTSGESEQYF.

This clone has more than one count but fewer than ten. The rearrangement uses TRBV29-1 and TRBJ1-1; D remains unclear. V was pared by 3 bases and J by 4 bases, with 6 bases between. Germline loops: CDR1 SQVTM, CDR2 ANQGSEA. The CDR3 length is 11 residues. Here the CDR3 reads CSVDAGTEAFF. Written as DNA, the CDR3 is TGCAGCGTTGACGCGGGCACTGAAGCTTTCTTT.

V gene TRBV7-6 combines with J gene TRBJ2-7; tentative D call: TRBD2 (6 bases). This CDR3 contains 15 residues. Trimming pared 2 bases from V and 6 bases from J, leaving 17 bases between. Germline lookup yields CDR1 SGHVS and CDR2 FNYEAQ. CDR3 nucleotides: TGTGCCAGCAGCTTACGGCAGGAGGGATTTGGCGAGCAGTACTTC. Its translation is CASSLRQEGFGEQYF.

The rearrangement joins TRBV23-1 to TRBJ2-3, with a tentative D call TRBD1 (6 bases). TRBV23-1 is an ORF; its function is uncertain. Trimming removed 6 bases from V and 7 bases from J, with 20 bases in between. This CDR3 comprises 15 residues. The CDR3 is CASSLPPTGRYTQYF. DNA of the CDR3: TGCGCCAGCAGCCTTCCCCCAACAGGGCGTTATACGCAGTATTTT.

The chain carries TRBV2 and TRBJ2-5; weak D call: TRBD1 (6 bases). V lost 4 bases and J 1 base, leaving 19 bases between the germline ends. The CDR3 spans 17 residues. Germline V gives CDR1 SNHLY, CDR2 FYNNEI. Here the CDR3 reads CASSAVLGAEAQETQYF. CDR3 sequence (DNA): TGTGCCAGCAGTGCGGTTTTGGGGGCGGAAGCCCAAGAGACCCAGTACTTC.

This chain connects TRBV11-2 to TRBJ1-3, with D perhaps TRBD1 (5 bases). Trimming pared 2 bases from V and 4 bases from J, leaving 15 bases between. CDR3 length: 16 amino acids. In germline, CDR1 is SGHAT, CDR2 FQNNGV. CDR3 in amino acids: CASSLSAGSGGNTIYF. The CDR3 region has the DNA TGTGCCAGCAGCTTATCGGCAGGCTCAGGGGGAAACACCATATATTTT.